What follows are 25 T cell receptor beta chains derived from one specimen sequenced in a study of T cell repertoires in cytomegalovirus infection. TCRdb processed the reads anew with MiXCR; each CDR3 protein has one entry. The data contain fewer than 550,000 distinct CDR3 sequences, 16% of them singletons. Sequenced sample: CD8+ T cells from PBMCs. These receptors were obtained from a human donor in good health (CMV status not recorded). Some clones in this sample may be carry-over from other donors' samples.

This clonotype was counted at least ten times. The chain is built from TRBV7-3 and TRBJ2-3; D might be TRBD2 (7 bases). This CDR3 region has 15 residues. V shed 2 bases and J shed 3 bases, with 12 bases lying between them. In germline, CDR1 is SGHTA, CDR2 FQGTGA. DNA of the CDR3: TGTGCCAGCAGCTTAGGGGGGGGCAGGACAGATACGCAGTATTTT. Translating gives CASSLGGGRTDTQYF.

This chain links TRBV29-1 with TRBJ2-1; D gene ambiguous. CDR3 length: 12 residues. The germline V gene has CDR1 SQVTM and CDR2 ANQGSEA. V lost 4 bases to trimming and J lost 1 base, with 5 bases between them. In DNA form, the CDR3 reads TGCAGCGTTGGGGTTTCCTACAATGAGCAGTTCTTC. Amino acid sequence: CSVGVSYNEQFF.

This clonotype was recorded many times. The chain links TRBV5-5 to TRBJ1-5, with D perhaps TRBD1 (6 bases). V dropped 3 bases and J dropped 0 bases, with 10 bases sitting between them. CDR3 length: 15 residues. CDR1 is SGHKS and CDR2 is YYEKEE in the germline V gene (reference sequence). CDR3 sequence (DNA): TGTGCCAGCAGCTGGACAGCTTATAGCAATCAGCCCCAGCATTTT. It translates to CASSWTAYSNQPQHF.

This clonotype appeared many times. This rearrangement joins TRBV7-9 to TRBJ2-7; D possibly corresponds to TRBD2 (5 bases). Trimming shortened V by 3 bases and J by 0 bases, and 15 bases separated the two germline ends. The CDR3 totals 16 residues. The V gene's germline CDR1 is SEHNR and CDR2 FQNEAQ (reference sequence). CDR3 in DNA: TGTGCCAGCAGCTTGAGTCCGGGGTCTAGCTCCTACGAGCAGTACTTC. Translating gives CASSLSPGSSSYEQYF.

This clonotype was seen a few times. The chain couples TRBV6-1 to TRBJ2-1, with D perhaps TRBD2 (5 bases). V shed 3 bases and J shed 0 bases, with 18 bases lying between them. Germline values: CDR1 MNHNS, CDR2 SASEGT. This CDR3 spans 18 amino acids. CDR3 sequence: CASSDALSGSYSYNEQFF. CDR3 coding DNA: TGTGCCAGCAGTGACGCACTTTCTGGGAGTTACTCCTACAATGAGCAGTTCTTC.

About this clonotype: A much larger clone sits a single nucleotide away, making a read error possible. The chain recombines TRBV19 with TRBJ2-2; 10 bases align to TRBD1. From germline, CDR1 is LNHDA and CDR2 SQIVND (reference sequence). The CDR3 length is 15 residues. CDR3 in amino acids: CASISGTGVTGVLFF. The CDR3 DNA reads TGTGCCAGTATCTCCGGGACAGGGGTAACCGGGGTGCTGTTTTTT.

Note on this clonotype: This may be a read error: a much more frequent sequence differs by one nucleotide. The chain couples TRBV11-2 to TRBJ2-7; 8 nucleotides align to TRBD1. The CDR3 length is 17 residues. The germline CDR1 and CDR2 sequences are SGHAT and FQNNGV. Losses at the gene ends were 8 bases for V and 1 base for J; bases not matched to a gene: 16. The CDR3 sequence is CASLSGQGITKSYEQYF. CDR3 DNA sequence: TGTGCCAGCTTGAGTGGACAGGGCATTACTAAGTCCTACGAGCAGTACTTC. The full variable domain, in which reference TRBV11-2 and TRBJ2-7 provide the parts outside the CDR3, is EAGVAQSPRYKIIEKRQSVAFWCNPISGHATLYWYQQILGQGPKLLIQFQNNGVVDDSQLPKDRFSAERLKGVDSTLKIQPAKLEDSAVYLCASLSGQGITKSYEQYFGPGTRLTVT.

Many counts were recorded for this clonotype. V gene TRBV6-2 or TRBV6-3 combines with J gene TRBJ2-2; the match to TRBD2 covers 14 bases. The CDR3 runs to 23 residues. The V gene's germline CDR1 is MNHEY and CDR2 SVGEGT. Trimming removed 1 base from V and 3 bases from J; junction bases left unmatched: 19. The CDR3 sequence is CASSYLRRGTSGSWSIYTGELFF. Written as DNA, the CDR3 is TGTGCCAGCAGTTACTTGAGGAGAGGGACTAGCGGGAGTTGGAGCATTTACACCGGGGAGCTGTTTTTT.

This clonotype came up many times. The V gene is TRBV12-3 or TRBV12-4, the J gene TRBJ2-1; 7 nucleotides match TRBD1. The J segment lost 4 bases and the V segment lost 5 bases, leaving 11 bases of the junction unmatched. The CDR3 covers 16 residues. In DNA form, the CDR3 reads TGTGCCAGCAGTCGATCCAGGGGGAGAGGGTACAATGAGCAGTTCTTC. Translating it yields CASSRSRGRGYNEQFF.

This clonotype was recorded at least ten times. DNA for the CDR3: TGTGCCAGCAGTCCCATCGGGACAGGGAAGTTTTACGAGCAGTACTTC. This codes for CASSPIGTGKFYEQYF. V gene TRBV7-8 combines with J gene TRBJ2-7; TRBD1 matches at 9 bases. Trimming removed 6 bases from V and 4 bases from J; junction bases left unmatched: 13. Germline CDR1 and CDR2: SGHVS and FQNEAQ. The CDR3 length is 16 residues.

The V gene is TRBV2, the J gene TRBJ2-2, with TRBD1 identical over 9 bases. This CDR3 comprises 14 residues. The V and J ends lost 8 bases and 3 bases, in that order; junction bases with no gene match: 4. CDR1 is SNHLY and CDR2 is FYNNEI in the germline V gene. The CDR3 nucleotides are TGTGCCAGCGACAGGGGGAGATACACCGGGGAGCTGTTTTTT. It translates to CASDRGRYTGELFF.

This clonotype was observed many times. The rearrangement links TRBV6-5 to TRBJ2-1, with 11 bases matching TRBD1. Trimming removed 0 bases from V and 7 bases from J; junction bases left unmatched: 5. This CDR3 is 16 amino acids long. Germline loops: CDR1 MNHEY, CDR2 SVGAGI. The CDR3 spells CASSYSRTGGLNEQFF. For the CDR3, the DNA is TGTGCCAGCAGTTACTCGAGGACAGGGGGCCTGAATGAGCAGTTCTTC.

The chain has TRBV27 and TRBJ2-7, with D hard to call. The CDR3 has 15 residues. Germline CDR1 reads MNHEY; CDR2 reads SMNVEV (reference sequence). V was trimmed by 6 bases and J by 2 bases, leaving 17 bases between them. CDR3 loop: CASSPGQIVPYEQYF. CDR3 sequence (DNA): TGTGCCAGCAGCCCTGGGCAGATTGTACCCTACGAGCAGTACTTC.

The V and J genes are TRBV4-2 and TRBJ2-7; D might be TRBD1 or TRBD2, each matching 5 bases. Trimming cost V 1 base and J 5 bases, with 15 bases left between them. Looked up from germline, CDR1 is LGHNA and CDR2 is YNFKEQ. The CDR3 is made up of 15 amino acids. Here the CDR3 reads CASSQGDGRTDEQYF. In DNA form, the CDR3 reads TGTGCCAGCAGCCAAGGGGACGGACGGACGGACGAGCAGTACTTC.

This clonotype was seen at least ten times. The V and J genes are TRBV2 and TRBJ2-1; D possibly corresponds to TRBD1 (5 bases). From germline, CDR1 is SNHLY and CDR2 FYNNEI. V was pared by 5 bases and J by 2 bases, with 13 bases between. This CDR3 region has 15 residues. Here the CDR3 DNA reads TGTGCCAGCAGTAATCCAGGGTCTACCTACAATGAGCAGTTCTTC. Amino acids: CASSNPGSTYNEQFF.

This clonotype was observed many times. The chain recombines TRBV12-3 or TRBV12-4 with TRBJ2-1; D is unresolved. Trimming pared 3 bases from V and 5 bases from J, leaving 14 bases between. This CDR3 has 15 amino acids. CDR3 DNA: TGTGCCAGCAGTTTTCGGCAACGGTACAACAATGAGCAGTTCTTC. Translating gives CASSFRQRYNNEQFF.

The chain carries TRBV25-1 and TRBJ1-1; a possible D gene is TRBD1 (5 bases). The germline V gene has CDR1 MGHDK and CDR2 SYGVNS. V was shortened by 8 bases and J by 1 base, with 11 bases between the two germline ends. There are 13 residues in the CDR3. The CDR3 loop reads CASETAWNTEAFF. CDR3 nucleotide sequence: TGTGCCAGCGAGACAGCTTGGAACACTGAAGCTTTCTTT.

The chain recombines TRBV10-3 with TRBJ2-7; D might be TRBD1 (6 bases). CDR1 is ENHRY, CDR2 SYGVKD, per germline. V was trimmed by 8 bases and J by 5 bases, leaving 13 bases between them. The CDR3 has 12 amino acids. CDR3 DNA: TGTGCCATCGGGGACAAGGGGGACGAGCAGTACTTC. This encodes CAIGDKGDEQYF.

The rearrangement joins TRBV7-6 to TRBJ2-7; TRBD2 aligns across 9 bases. Unmatched junction bases numbered 2, after V lost 2 bases and J lost 3 bases. Germline-derived CDR1 and CDR2 are SGHVS and FNYEAQ. The length of the CDR3 is 14 residues. CDR3 loop: CASSLRRGGYEQYF. CDR3 nucleotides: TGTGCCAGCAGCTTACGGCGGGGGGGCTACGAGCAGTACTTC.

This clonotype occurred many times. For the CDR3, the DNA is TGTGCTAGTGGTTTCTACAGACAGGCGGTGGACACTGAAGCTTTCTTT. Translated, it gives CASGFYRQAVDTEAFF. The V and J genes are TRBV12-5 and TRBJ1-1; a weak D match, TRBD1 (6 bases). V was shortened by 3 bases and J by 3 bases, with 17 bases between the two germline ends. The CDR3 contains 16 residues. CDR1 is LGHNT, CDR2 FRNRAP, per germline.

This clonotype was seen a single time. A much larger clonotype is one base distant, so this may be a read error. This rearrangement joins TRBV7-3 to TRBJ2-1, with no clear D. CDR1 is SGHTA and CDR2 is FQGTGA in the germline V gene. The CDR3 covers 19 residues. V was trimmed by 7 bases and J by 7 bases, leaving 32 bases between them. CDR3 sequence: CASTPLGWVNAPLGNEQFF. The CDR3 DNA sequence: TGTGCCAGCACCCCCCTAGGGTGGGTCAATGCCCCATTGGGGAATGAGCAGTTCTTC.

This clonotype has ten or more counts. The chain carries TRBV7-3 and TRBJ1-1; 8 positions match TRBD1. CDR3 length: 15 amino acids. V lost 5 bases, J lost 1 base, and 6 bases stayed unmatched. Germline CDR1 reads SGHTA; CDR2 reads FQGTGA. The CDR3 region has the DNA TGTGCCAGCAGCCTTAGGACAGGGAAGAACACTGAAGCTTTCTTT. Its translation: CASSLRTGKNTEAFF.

To note about this clonotype: One junction end disagrees with the germline gene, perhaps due to a read error. This chain uses TRBV20-1 with TRBJ2-1; 10 bases agree with TRBD1. Germline V gene data show CDR1 as DFQATT and CDR2 as SNEGSKA (reference sequence). The CDR3 loop spans 14 amino acids. The CDR3 DNA reads TGCAGTGCTAGAGGACAGGGGGCCGACAATGAGCAGTCCTTC. It is translated as CSARGQGADNEQSF.

There are many counts of this clonotype. This sequence joins TRBV7-3 and TRBJ2-5, with a weak D call TRBD2 (5 bases). V dropped 6 bases and J dropped 5 bases, with 13 bases sitting between them. Per the germline V gene, CDR1 is SGHTA and CDR2 is FQGTGA. The CDR3 has 13 residues. CDR3 in amino acids: CASRKDGEETQYF. The CDR3 bases are TGTGCCAGCAGGAAGGACGGGGAGGAGACCCAGTACTTC.

This clonotype was recorded at least ten times. The genes are TRBV7-9 and TRBJ2-1; TRBD2 matches at 7 bases. V gave up 7 bases and J gave up 6 bases; unmatched junction bases: 12. Germline-derived CDR1 and CDR2 are SEHNR and FQNEAQ (reference sequence). The CDR3 sequence is 15 residues long. Written as DNA, the CDR3 is TGTGCCAGCACCGCTAGCGGAGACTGGGCCAATGAGCAGTTCTTC. Its translation: CASTASGDWANEQFF.